The 19 T cell receptor beta chains presented below share a single source sample, sequenced in a study of cytomegalovirus exposure and HLA in healthy donors. PCR used 60 Vbeta primers and 13 Jbeta primers. Produced via immunoSEQ multiplex PCR; TCRdb's table is partial and in-frame only. This table has some 140,000 clones, over 60% appearing once. The sample comprised PBMCs. These receptors all come from a man in his forties or fifties in good health and CMV-seronegative.

The chain combines TRBV19 with TRBJ1-5, with D perhaps matching TRBD1 (6 bases). The CDR3 covers 15 residues. From germline, CDR1 is LNHDA and CDR2 SQIVND (reference sequence). Trimming stripped 5 bases from V and 4 bases from J, with 15 bases between. The CDR3 protein is CASSVAGEWNQPQHF. The CDR3 DNA is TGTGCCAGTAGTGTGGCAGGGGAATGGAATCAGCCCCAGCATTTT.

The V and J genes are TRBV9 and TRBJ2-3; perhaps TRBD1 as D (6 bases). CDR3 length: 15 amino acids. The V end lost 2 bases, the J end lost 2 bases, and 12 bases lay between the germline ends. Germline assignment: CDR1 SGDLS and CDR2 YYNGEE. Here the CDR3 reads CASSVGGRFTDTQYF. The CDR3 DNA sequence: TGTGCCAGCAGCGTTGGGGGCAGATTCACAGATACGCAGTATTTT.

The genes are TRBV29-1 and TRBJ2-1, with 9 bases aligning to TRBD2. The germline V gene encodes CDR1 SQVTM and CDR2 ANQGSEA. The length of the CDR3 is 17 residues. With V trimmed by 6 bases and J by 1 base, 13 bases remained unmatched. CDR3 in amino acids: CSVVVASGALSYNEQFF. Written as DNA, the CDR3 is TGCAGCGTAGTCGTGGCTAGCGGGGCTCTTTCCTACAATGAGCAGTTCTTC.

This clone has just one count. The rearrangement uses TRBV7-2 and TRBJ1-1; TRBD1 might be the D (6 bases). Germline V gene lookup returns CDR1 SGHTA and CDR2 FQGNSA. V lost 2 bases and J 5 bases, leaving 24 bases between the germline ends. The CDR3 extends over 18 amino acids. As DNA, the CDR3 is TGTGCCAGCAGCTTAAATTCTGGTTTTGGCAGGGGATTTACTGAAGCTTTCTTT. It translates to CASSLNSGFGRGFTEAFF.

J is TRBJ2-7 and V is TRBV2, with TRBD1 matching 10 bases. This CDR3 has 15 amino acids. Trimming cost V 5 bases and J 4 bases; bases outside gene matches: 8. Germline CDR1 and CDR2: SNHLY and FYNNEI. The CDR3 loop reads CASSTPTGGAYEQYF. The CDR3, as DNA: TGTGCCAGCAGTACCCCGACAGGGGGCGCGTACGAGCAGTACTTC.

The rearrangement uses TRBV5-1 and TRBJ1-1; D not resolved. The CDR3 sequence is 13 residues long. Deletions cut 0 bases from V and 1 base from J, with 4 bases between. Germline V gene sequence: CDR1 SGHRS, CDR2 YFSETQ. The CDR3 spells CASSLAGNTEAFF. CDR3 DNA: TGCGCCAGCAGCTTGGCGGGGAACACTGAAGCTTTCTTT. The whole variable domain, filled in from reference TRBV5-1 and TRBJ1-1, reads KAGVTQTPRYLIKTRGQQVTLSCSPISGHRSVSWYQQTPGQGLQFLFEYFSETQRNKGNFPGRFSGRQFSNSRSEMNVSTLELGDSALYLCASSLAGNTEAFFGQGTRLTVV.

The table lists this clone with a count of one. The chain uses TRBV18 and TRBJ1-1; D remains ambiguous. Looked up from germline, CDR1 is KGHSH and CDR2 is LQKENI. V lost 1 base and J 7 bases, leaving 10 bases between the germline ends. This CDR3 is built from 13 residues. The CDR3 DNA sequence: TGTGCCAGCTCACCACGGAGGGCGGGTGAAGCTTTCTTT. This translates into CASSPRRAGEAFF.

The rearrangement uses TRBV5-4 and TRBJ2-1; 7 bases align to TRBD1. Germline assignment: CDR1 SGHNT and CDR2 YYREEE (reference sequence). Germline trimming cut 4 bases from V and 3 bases from J; bases unmatched to any gene: 7. The CDR3 totals 15 residues. CDR3 protein: CASSPRGQYYNEQFF. CDR3 nucleotides: TGTGCCAGCAGCCCTCGGGGACAGTACTACAATGAGCAGTTCTTC. Together with reference TRBV5-4 and TRBJ2-1, the CDR3 gives the full variable domain: ETGVTQSPTHLIKTRGQQVTLRCSSQSGHNTVSWYQQALGQGPQFIFQYYREEENGRGNFPPRFSGLQFPNYSSELNVNALELDDSALYLCASSPRGQYYNEQFFGPGTRLTVL.

V gene TRBV7-2 combines with J gene TRBJ2-7, with 8 positions matching TRBD1. The germline gives CDR1 SGHTA, CDR2 FQGNSA. V shed 1 base, J shed 4 bases, and the junction held 12 bases outside the gene matches. The CDR3 totals 17 residues. DNA for the CDR3: TGTGCCAGCAGCTTAGGGGACAGGTCTGGGGGTCCATACGAGCAGTACTTC. This translates into CASSLGDRSGGPYEQYF. The full variable domain, with the rest looked up from reference TRBV7-2 and TRBJ2-7, is GAGVSQSPSNKVTEKGKDVELRCDPISGHTALYWYRQSLGQGLEFLIYFQGNSAPDKSGLPSDRFSAERTGGSVSTLTIQRTQQEDSAVYLCASSLGDRSGGPYEQYFGPGTRLTVT.

This clone was seen a few times. V usage is TRBV7-8 and J usage is TRBJ2-1, with D tentatively TRBD2 (6 bases). Germline V CDR1 and CDR2: SGHVS, FQNEAQ. The V and J ends lost 1 base and 1 base respectively, with 20 bases between them. The CDR3 covers 19 residues. CDR3 loop: CASSLVGGTNYVSYNEQFF. The CDR3 nucleotides are TGTGCCAGCAGCTTAGTCGGGGGAACAAACTACGTATCCTACAATGAGCAGTTCTTC.

This chain uses TRBV6-5 with TRBJ1-2; no clear D. Germline loops: CDR1 MNHEY, CDR2 SVGAGI. CDR3 size: 14 residues. Trimming stripped 4 bases from V and 3 bases from J, with 12 bases between. The CDR3 is CASSFLPPDYGYTF. The DNA of the CDR3 is TGTGCCAGCAGTTTCCTCCCCCCCGACTATGGCTACACCTTC.

The rearrangement joins TRBV7-2 to TRBJ1-5; TRBD1 aligns across 7 bases. This CDR3 spans 15 amino acids. The J segment lost 4 bases and the V segment lost 3 bases, leaving 6 bases of the junction unmatched. The V gene's germline CDR1 is SGHTA and CDR2 FQGNSA. The CDR3 DNA is TGTGCCAGCAGCTTCGTAACAGGGGCAAATCAGCCCCAGCATTTT. This gives the protein CASSFVTGANQPQHF.

The chain's CDR3 is CASSRKLAGGGEQYF. Here the CDR3 DNA reads TGCGCCAGCAGCCGAAAACTAGCGGGGGGTGGCGAGCAGTACTTC. The chain carries TRBV4-1 and TRBJ2-7; 12 bases match TRBD2. The CDR3 is 15 amino acids. CDR1 is MGHRA and CDR2 is YSYEKL in the germline V gene. V shed 4 bases, J shed 6 bases, and the junction held 7 bases outside the gene matches.

This clone turned up a few times. The chain links TRBV19 to TRBJ2-7; possible D gene TRBD2, 5 bases. Germline loops: CDR1 LNHDA, CDR2 SQIVND (reference sequence). V was cut by 5 bases and J by 0 bases, with 8 bases left in between. The CDR3 is made up of 13 amino acids. CDR3 protein: CASSFSVSYEQYF. CDR3 nucleotide sequence: TGTGCCAGTAGTTTTAGCGTCTCCTACGAGCAGTACTTC.

This rearrangement joins TRBV6-5 to TRBJ1-3; possibly TRBD1 for D (5 bases). Germline V gene sequence: CDR1 MNHEY, CDR2 SVGAGI. CDR3 length: 15 amino acids. The V gene lost 0 bases and the J gene lost 4 bases, with 10 bases spanning the gap. CDR3 amino acids: CASSYSTAGGNTIYF. The CDR3 nucleotides are TGTGCCAGCAGTTACTCGACTGCAGGGGGAAACACCATATATTTT.

The CDR3 loop reads CASSQDLVPGGDEQFF. The CDR3 DNA follows: TGCGCCAGCAGCCAAGATCTTGTCCCAGGGGGCGATGAGCAGTTCTTC. This chain connects TRBV4-1 to TRBJ2-1, with TRBD1 matching 8 bases. CDR3 size: 16 residues. V lost 0 bases to trimming and J lost 8 bases; unmatched junction nucleotides: 9. Germline V CDR1 and CDR2: MGHRA, YSYEKL.

This clone turned up a few times. The chain uses TRBV20-1 and TRBJ1-2; D is perhaps TRBD1 (6 bases). From germline, CDR1 is DFQATT and CDR2 SNEGSKA (reference sequence). Trimming stripped 3 bases from V and 7 bases from J, with 9 bases between. The CDR3 contains 11 residues. The CDR3: CSARAQGGYTF. The CDR3 DNA sequence: TGCAGTGCTAGGGCACAGGGTGGCTACACCTTC.

The chain links TRBV28 to TRBJ1-1, with D perhaps matching TRBD1 (5 bases). The V end lost 3 bases, the J end lost 1 base, and 9 bases lay between the germline ends. This CDR3 has 14 amino acids. Germline values: CDR1 MDHEN, CDR2 SYDVKM. This CDR3 reads CASSLGLPNTEAFF. The CDR3 DNA follows: TGTGCCAGCAGTTTGGGACTGCCGAACACTGAAGCTTTCTTT.

V gene TRBV6-5 combines with J gene TRBJ1-5; D unclear. The germline CDR1 and CDR2 sequences are MNHEY and SVGAGI. The CDR3 covers 13 residues. V was trimmed by 2 bases and J by 4 bases, leaving 6 bases between them. The CDR3 DNA follows: TGTGCCAGCAGTTACAGACAAAATCAGCCCCAGCATTTT. Residues: CASSYRQNQPQHF.